This passage covers 7 T cell receptor beta chains from one sample sequenced in a study of blood T cell repertoires in COVID-19. The data were produced by immunoSEQ multiplex PCR, yet TCRdb's version contains in-frame clones alone and is incomplete. In the table there are some 26,000 clones, roughly three quarters of which are singletons. The sequenced material came from peripheral blood. Source of these receptors: a man in his 70s with acute or convalescent COVID-19.

The chain uses TRBV7-2 and TRBJ2-7; TRBD1 matches at 7 bases. The germline V gene encodes CDR1 SGHTA and CDR2 FQGNSA. CDR3 length: 14 residues. After removal of 6 bases from V and 1 base from J, the junction contained 6 bases not matched to a gene. CDR3 residues: CASRGTVESYEQYF. The CDR3 DNA sequence: TGTGCCAGCAGAGGGACAGTAGAATCCTACGAGCAGTACTTC.

The table lists this clone with many counts. The chain recombines TRBV11-2 with TRBJ1-3, with a possible D match to TRBD1 (5 bases). V dropped 5 bases and J dropped 0 bases, with 14 bases sitting between them. Germline V CDR1 and CDR2: SGHAT, FQNNGV. This CDR3 spans 16 amino acids. The CDR3 loop reads CASSPSQVLSGNTIYF. The CDR3 nucleotides read TGTGCCAGCAGCCCGTCACAGGTTCTCTCTGGAAACACCATATATTTT.

The chain combines TRBV7-6 with TRBJ2-2; possible D gene TRBD2, 7 bases. Deletions cut 5 bases from V and 6 bases from J, with 16 bases between. Germline V gene sequence: CDR1 SGHVS, CDR2 FNYEAQ. The CDR3 has 15 amino acids. The CDR3 here is CASSGTGGLAGELFF. The CDR3 DNA sequence: TGTGCCAGCAGCGGAACCGGGGGGCTGGCCGGGGAGCTGTTTTTT.

The chain is built from TRBV19 and TRBJ1-1; no firm D call. The CDR3 totals 12 residues. V dropped 6 bases and J dropped 9 bases, with 14 bases sitting between them. Germline V gives CDR1 LNHDA, CDR2 SQIVND (reference sequence). DNA of the CDR3: TGTGCCAGTAGCCAGCGGACGTCAAAAGCTTTCTTT. This codes for CASSQRTSKAFF.

The chain joins TRBV2 to TRBJ2-5; 9 bases map to TRBD1. Germline CDR1 and CDR2: SNHLY and FYNNEI. The trim removed 6 bases at V and 2 bases at J, leaving 1 base unmatched. The CDR3 extends over 13 amino acids. CDR3 loop: CASRDRGQETQYF. For the CDR3, the DNA is TGTGCCAGCAGGGACAGGGGACAAGAGACCCAGTACTTC.

The V gene is TRBV10-1, the J gene TRBJ2-2; D unclear. The V end lost 6 bases, the J end lost 6 bases, and 17 bases lay between the germline ends. The CDR3 consists of 15 residues. Germline V CDR1 and CDR2: WNHNN, SYGVQD (reference sequence). CDR3 sequence: CASRARLETSGELFF. For the CDR3, the DNA is TGCGCCAGCAGGGCCCGGCTAGAGACGTCCGGGGAGCTGTTTTTT.

V and J are TRBV9 and TRBJ2-2; the match to TRBD2 covers 7 bases. CDR3 length equals 16 residues. The germline gives CDR1 SGDLS, CDR2 YYNGEE. Trimming at V came to 0 bases and at J to 5 bases, leaving 7 bases not matched to a gene. The CDR3 nucleotides are TGTGCCAGCAGCGTAGACGGGGGGATTAGGACCGGGGAGCTGTTTTTT. This encodes CASSVDGGIRTGELFF.